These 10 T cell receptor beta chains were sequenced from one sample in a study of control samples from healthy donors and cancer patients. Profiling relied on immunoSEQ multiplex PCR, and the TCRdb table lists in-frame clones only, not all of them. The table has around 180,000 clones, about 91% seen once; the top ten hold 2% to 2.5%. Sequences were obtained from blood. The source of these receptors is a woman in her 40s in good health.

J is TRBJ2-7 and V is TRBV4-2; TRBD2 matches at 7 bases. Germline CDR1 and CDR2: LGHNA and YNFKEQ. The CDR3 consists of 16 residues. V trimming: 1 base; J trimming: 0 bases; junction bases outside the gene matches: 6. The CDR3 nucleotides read TGTGCCAGCAGCCAAGCGGCTAGCGGAATCTCCTACGAGCAGTACTTC. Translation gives CASSQAASGISYEQYF.

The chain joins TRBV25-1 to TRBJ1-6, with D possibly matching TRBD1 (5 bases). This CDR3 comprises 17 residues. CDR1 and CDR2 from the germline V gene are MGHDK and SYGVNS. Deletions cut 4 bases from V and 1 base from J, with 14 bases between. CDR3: CASSGGWGGSYNSPLHF. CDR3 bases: TGTGCCAGCAGTGGGGGGTGGGGAGGATCCTATAATTCACCCCTCCACTTT.

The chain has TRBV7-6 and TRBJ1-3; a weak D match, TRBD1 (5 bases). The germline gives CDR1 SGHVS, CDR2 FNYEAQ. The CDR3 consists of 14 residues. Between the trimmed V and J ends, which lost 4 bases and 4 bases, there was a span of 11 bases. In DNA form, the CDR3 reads TGTGCCAGCAGCTATCAGGGCGTCGGAAACACCATATATTTT. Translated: CASSYQGVGNTIYF.

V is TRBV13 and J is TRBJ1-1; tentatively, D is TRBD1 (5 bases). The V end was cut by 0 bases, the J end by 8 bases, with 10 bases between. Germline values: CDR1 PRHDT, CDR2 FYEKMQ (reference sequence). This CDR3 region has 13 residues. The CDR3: CASSLGTESEAFF. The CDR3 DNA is TGTGCCAGCAGCTTAGGGACAGAGAGCGAAGCTTTCTTT.

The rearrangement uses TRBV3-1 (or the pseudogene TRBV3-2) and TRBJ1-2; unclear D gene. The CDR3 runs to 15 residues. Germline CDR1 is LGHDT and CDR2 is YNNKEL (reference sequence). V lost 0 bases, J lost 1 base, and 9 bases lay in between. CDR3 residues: CASSQDPGLNYGYTF. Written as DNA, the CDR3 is TGTGCCAGCAGCCAAGACCCTGGACTTAACTATGGCTACACCTTC.

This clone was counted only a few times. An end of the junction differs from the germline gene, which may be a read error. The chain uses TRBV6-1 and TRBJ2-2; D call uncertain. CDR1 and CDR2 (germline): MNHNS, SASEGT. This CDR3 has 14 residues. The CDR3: CASREARIAGELFF. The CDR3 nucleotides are TGTGCCAGCAGGGAAGCTAGGATTGCCGGGGAGCTGTTTTTT.

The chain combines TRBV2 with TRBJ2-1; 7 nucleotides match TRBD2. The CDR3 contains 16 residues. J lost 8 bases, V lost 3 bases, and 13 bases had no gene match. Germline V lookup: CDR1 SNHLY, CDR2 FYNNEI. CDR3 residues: CASSDGWGGVVDEQFF. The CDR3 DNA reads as TGTGCCAGCAGTGATGGGTGGGGAGGGGTGGTGGATGAGCAGTTCTTC.

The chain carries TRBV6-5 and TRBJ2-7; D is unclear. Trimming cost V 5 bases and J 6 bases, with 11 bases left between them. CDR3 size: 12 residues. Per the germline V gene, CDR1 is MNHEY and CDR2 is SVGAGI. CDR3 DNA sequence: TGTGCCAGCAGTAGGGATCCCAGCGAGCAGTACTTC. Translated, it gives CASSRDPSEQYF.

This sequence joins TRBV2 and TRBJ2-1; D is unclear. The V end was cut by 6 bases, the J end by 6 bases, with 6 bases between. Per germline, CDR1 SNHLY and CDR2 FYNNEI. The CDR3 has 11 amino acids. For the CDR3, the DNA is TGTGCCAGCAGCTACTCCAATGAGCAGTTCTTC. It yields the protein CASSYSNEQFF.

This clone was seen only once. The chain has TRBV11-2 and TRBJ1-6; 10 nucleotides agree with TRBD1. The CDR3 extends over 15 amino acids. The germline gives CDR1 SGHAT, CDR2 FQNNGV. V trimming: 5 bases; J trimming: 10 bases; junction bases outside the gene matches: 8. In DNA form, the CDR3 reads TGTGCCAGCAGCCCAGGACAGGGGGTCAGCTCACCCCTCCACTTT. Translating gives CASSPGQGVSSPLHF.